Presented here are 17 T cell receptor beta chains from one specimen sequenced in a study of OX40 agonist ivuxolimab in advanced cancers. This table comes from immunoSEQ multiplex PCR, and its TCRdb copy is limited to in-frame clones, with some not included. Here the sample spans around 80,000 clones, around 86% being singletons. Here the sequenced sample was CD4+ or CD8+ T cells sorted from blood, taken in a trial of the OX40 agonist ivuxolimab. These receptors all stem from an adult with an advanced solid tumor such as melanoma, head and neck, liver or kidney cancer.

This chain uses TRBV30 with TRBJ2-5; D unresolved. Germline CDR1 reads GTSNPN; CDR2 reads SVGIG (reference sequence). CDR3 length: 15 amino acids. The V and J ends lost 4 bases and 6 bases respectively, with 21 bases between them. The CDR3 nucleotides read TGTGCCTGGACCTCTCCCCCCCGAGGCGGAAAGACCCAGTACTTC. This translates into CAWTSPPRGGKTQYF.

This clone turned up a few times. The chain uses TRBV6-1 and TRBJ1-5; D unresolved. V was cut by 0 bases and J by 2 bases, with 11 bases left in between. CDR1 and CDR2 from the germline V gene are MNHNS and SASEGT. This CDR3 spans 16 amino acids. The CDR3 reads CASSEAIRVGNQPQHF. The CDR3 DNA reads as TGTGCCAGCAGTGAAGCTATTCGGGTAGGCAATCAGCCCCAGCATTTT.

The chain joins TRBV2 to TRBJ1-2, with D uncertain. The V gene's germline CDR1 is SNHLY and CDR2 FYNNEI. V was shortened by 6 bases and J by 2 bases, with 7 bases between the two germline ends. The length of the CDR3 is 12 residues. CDR3 coding DNA: TGTGCCAGCAGCGTCCTGAACTATGGCTACACCTTC. Protein sequence: CASSVLNYGYTF.

CDR3 sequence reads: CASGLRDLSSYEQYF. The CDR3 DNA reads as TGTGCTAGTGGTTTGCGGGACCTGAGCTCCTACGAGCAGTACTTC. The J gene is TRBJ2-7, the V gene TRBV12-5; D possibly uses TRBD1 or TRBD2 (5 bases each). This CDR3 region has 15 residues. Germline-derived CDR1 and CDR2 are LGHNT and FRNRAP. Trimming shortened V by 2 bases and J by 0 bases, and 11 bases separated the two germline ends.

V gene TRBV7-2 combines with J gene TRBJ2-7; D not certain. This CDR3 is built from 17 residues. Trimming left V 5 bases short and J 1 base short, with 21 bases between. Germline CDR1 SGHTA, CDR2 FQGNSA. This chain's CDR3 is CASSRLDGLRRSYEQYF. The CDR3 nucleotides are TGTGCCAGCAGCCGTCTGGACGGGCTGAGACGGTCCTACGAGCAGTACTTC.

V is TRBV27 and J is TRBJ2-7, with D possibly matching TRBD2 (6 bases). The germline V and J ends were trimmed by 0 bases and 6 bases, with 15 bases remaining between them. The CDR3 is made up of 15 amino acids. Germline lookup yields CDR1 MNHEY and CDR2 SMNVEV (reference sequence). The CDR3 protein is CASSLSWTTRGEQYF. In DNA, the CDR3 is TGTGCCAGCAGTTTATCTTGGACGACTAGGGGCGAGCAGTACTTC.

This chain links TRBV6-6 with TRBJ1-2; perhaps TRBD1 as D (6 bases). Germline values: CDR1 MNHNY, CDR2 SVGAGI (reference sequence). This CDR3 has 14 amino acids. The V end lost 5 bases, the J end lost 8 bases, and 18 bases lay between the germline ends. CDR3 amino acids: CASSLGGREGGYTF. CDR3 nucleotide sequence: TGTGCCAGCAGTCTCGGGGGGCGGGAAGGCGGCTACACCTTC.

On this clone itself: The germline gene is not matched at one end of the junction; a read error may be the cause. The rearrangement uses TRBV11-2 and TRBJ1-2; TRBD1 aligns across 8 bases. Germline assignment: CDR1 SGHAT and CDR2 FQNNGV. The CDR3 totals 16 residues. In nucleotides, the CDR3 is TGTGCCAGCAGCTCATCCACCGGGACAGGCCCCTATGGTTACACCTTC. This encodes CASSSSTGTGPYGYTF. The variable domain in full, completed from reference TRBV11-2 and TRBJ1-2, reads EAGVAQSPRYKIIEKRQSVAFWCNPISGHATLYWYQQILGQGPKLLIQFQNNGVVDDSQLPKDRFSAERLKGVDSTLKIQPAKLEDSAVYLCASSSSTGTGPYGYTFGSGTRLTVV.

This chain connects TRBV7-3 to TRBJ2-6; D is unclear. CDR1 and CDR2 from the germline V gene are SGHTA and FQGTGA. V lost 7 bases to trimming and J lost 0 bases, with 7 bases between them. The CDR3 is made up of 14 amino acids. This chain's CDR3 is CASKPGSGANVLTF. DNA of the CDR3: TGTGCCAGCAAGCCGGGCTCTGGGGCCAACGTCCTGACTTTC.

The J gene is TRBJ2-1, the V gene TRBV7-3, with 13 bases lining up with TRBD2. This CDR3 has 15 residues. Germline CDR1 SGHTA, CDR2 FQGTGA. The V segment lost 4 bases and the J segment 9 bases; nucleotides outside the gene matches: 6. CDR3 coding DNA: TGTGCCAGCAGCTCCGGGACTAGCGGGATAGGTGAGCAGTTCTTC. Translated: CASSSGTSGIGEQFF. The full variable domain, rest sourced from reference TRBV7-3 and TRBJ2-1, is GAGVSQTPSNKVTEKGKYVELRCDPISGHTALYWYRQSLGQGPEFLIYFQGTGAADDSGLPNDRFFAVRPEGSVSTLKIQRTERGDSAVYLCASSSGTSGIGEQFFGPGTRLTVL.

The chain couples TRBV19 to TRBJ2-5; tentatively, D is TRBD2 (6 bases). The CDR3 length is 13 residues. Germline CDR1 LNHDA, CDR2 SQIVND (reference sequence). The V and J ends lost 6 bases and 5 bases respectively, with 13 bases between them. The CDR3 protein is CASSLGGTETQYF. As DNA, the CDR3 is TGTGCCAGTAGCCTTGGCGGGACGGAGACCCAGTACTTC.

This clone turned up a few times. V usage is TRBV5-4 and J usage is TRBJ2-5, with D tentatively TRBD1 or TRBD2 (5 bases each). Germline V gene lookup returns CDR1 SGHNT and CDR2 YYREEE (reference sequence). There are 14 residues in the CDR3. V was cut by 0 bases and J by 2 bases, with 8 bases left in between. The CDR3 spells CASSLAGAQETQYF. In DNA, the CDR3 is TGTGCCAGCAGCTTGGCCGGGGCTCAAGAGACCCAGTACTTC.

The J gene is TRBJ1-1, the V gene TRBV6-5; 7 bases are a match to TRBD1. V was pared by 6 bases and J by 3 bases, with 10 bases of the junction left unmatched. The CDR3 is 15 amino acids. Germline CDR1 and CDR2: MNHEY and SVGAGI. CDR3 sequence (DNA): TGTGCCAGCAGCGCGACAGGGAGCTCCTACACTGAAGCTTTCTTT. Protein product: CASSATGSSYTEAFF.

The chain combines TRBV14 with TRBJ1-1, with D possibly TRBD1 on 6 matching bases. CDR1 and CDR2 (germline): SGHDN, FVKESK. This CDR3 has 16 amino acids. Trimming left V 4 bases short and J 1 base short, with 16 bases between. This CDR3 reads CASSPRLGAGNTEAFF. The CDR3 DNA reads TGTGCCAGCAGCCCCAGGTTGGGGGCGGGGAACACTGAAGCTTTCTTT.

The chain employs TRBV6-7 and TRBJ1-3; unclear D gene. TRBV6-7 is an ORF; its function is uncertain. Trimming removed 4 bases at V and 0 bases at J, with 13 bases between. CDR3 length: 16 residues. The CDR3, as DNA: TGTGCCAGCAGTTCCCCCGGCATAAACTCTGGAAACACCATATATTTT. As protein: CASSSPGINSGNTIYF.

The chain recombines TRBV18 with TRBJ1-1; possibly TRBD1 for D (5 bases). With 3 bases removed from V and 9 bases from J, the gap between germline ends came to 17 bases. The CDR3 covers 14 residues. Germline V lookup: CDR1 KGHSH, CDR2 LQKENI. CDR3: CASSPQKGTSQAFF. The DNA of the CDR3 is TGTGCCAGCTCACCCCAAAAAGGGACTTCTCAAGCTTTCTTT.

V usage is TRBV5-1 and J usage is TRBJ1-5; unclear D gene. Germline V lookup: CDR1 SGHRS, CDR2 YFSETQ. The CDR3 sequence is 15 residues long. Trimming stripped 0 bases from V and 0 bases from J, with 7 bases between. The CDR3 region has the DNA TGCGCCAGCAGCTTGGGGAGTTATAGCAATCAGCCCCAGCATTTT. It specifies CASSLGSYSNQPQHF.